These T cell receptor beta chains were read from a single sample in a study of monozygotic twins with inflammatory bowel disease. TCRdb reprocessed the 5' RACE reads and stores each CDR3 protein as one record, lacking DNA. In all, the sample yields fewer than 110,000 distinct CDR3 sequences. The sequencing sample was made of blood. The source is a human donor with ulcerative colitis or Crohn's disease, or a healthy co-twin of an affected twin (not recorded which). CDR3s include the opening cysteine and the closing phenylalanine or tryptophan. The order of the fields is V gene, J gene, CDR3 protein.

TRBV2	TRBJ1-2	CASSQTRQPYGYTF
TRBV29-1	TRBJ2-2	CSVGTGTGFTGELFF
TRBV2	TRBJ1-1	CASIPLPGGAESRHVTEAFF
TRBV28	TRBJ2-1	CASSFLDRVYNEQFF
TRBV29-1	TRBJ2-7	CSVGPGQGMYEQYF
TRBV6-1	TRBJ2-7	CASSSARSGTYEQYF
TRBV13	TRBJ2-1	CASSFGGGAYNEQFF
TRBV30	TRBJ2-2	CARKGQGPGELFF
TRBV20-1	TRBJ2-1	CSARERTSEYNEQFF
TRBV10-2	TRBJ1-2	CATTGTGGWYGYTF
TRBV10-3	TRBJ2-3	CAIRDGGRTDTQYF
TRBV11-2	TRBJ2-7	CASRKPGTGDEQYF
TRBV6-5	TRBJ2-7	CASSYSVGASAYEQYF
TRBV5-1	TRBJ2-3	CASSFGPSGTDTQYF
TRBV21-1	TRBJ2-7	CASSKVCSGGQDEQYF
TRBV20-1	TRBJ2-3	CSARERFGSTDTQYF
TRBV29-1	TRBJ2-3	CSVAVTGTDTQYF
TRBV5-1	TRBJ2-7	CASSPRDNSYEQYF
TRBV6-5	TRBJ2-7	CASSYGRDHEQYF
TRBV12-3/TRBV12-4	TRBJ1-4	CASSLSRTRNEKLFF
TRBV12-3/TRBV12-4	TRBJ2-5	CASSLLETQYF
TRBV6-1	TRBJ2-1	CASSPGASSGVMNEQFF
TRBV20-1	TRBJ2-6	CSAPRPGANVLTF
TRBV6-5	TRBJ2-3	CASSSVGQFTDTQYF
TRBV20-1	TRBJ2-5	CSALGQETQYF
TRBV5-1	TRBJ1-6	CASRLDSQSPLHF
TRBV12-2	TRBJ1-4	CASRLAMGEKLFF
TRBV29-1	TRBJ1-2	CSVEMGHGYTF
TRBV5-4	TRBJ2-5	CASSLWTRGGETQYF
TRBV7-2	TRBJ2-1	CALGQRRPGLAYDEQFF
TRBV4-2	TRBJ2-3	CASNSGRQGDTQYF
TRBV7-9	TRBJ2-5	CASRVLTKETQYF
TRBV29-1	TRBJ2-3	CSVESAGPDTQYF
TRBV5-1	TRBJ2-3	CASSLEDGDTQYF
TRBV2	TRBJ2-7	CASMVSDSYEQYF
TRBV7-2	TRBJ2-4	CASSLQGAANIQYF
TRBV7-9	TRBJ2-3	CASSLKMTDTQYF
TRBV9	TRBJ2-1	CASSVAGQGSYNEQFF
TRBV12-3/TRBV12-4	TRBJ2-3	CASSLGQGRTDTQYF
TRBV7-9	TRBJ2-5	CASSLVSLAGNQETQYF
TRBV5-1	TRBJ2-1	CASSLRLGSYNEQFF
TRBV20-1	TRBJ2-7	CSAKTGQGSYEQYF
TRBV12-3/TRBV12-4	TRBJ2-3	CASRASGGTDTQYF
TRBV7-9	TRBJ2-7	CASTEGFRVYEQYF
TRBV7-8	TRBJ2-7	CASSLDRGSYEQYF
TRBV12-3/TRBV12-4	TRBJ1-4	CASNKAERRGATNEKLFF
TRBV20-1	TRBJ2-2	CSARDLRTANTGELFF
TRBV7-3	TRBJ2-1	CASSLRAQLAGGGDEQFF
TRBV7-2	TRBJ2-7	CASGMDRGSYEQYF
TRBV20-1	TRBJ1-6	CTAPIGGGQRNSPLHF
TRBV18	TRBJ1-1	CASSQGALNTEAFF
TRBV12-3/TRBV12-4	TRBJ2-1	CASEATRRDEQFF
TRBV9	TRBJ2-3	CASSVDIARTDTQYF
TRBV4-3	TRBJ1-1	CASSHDSGLNTEAFF